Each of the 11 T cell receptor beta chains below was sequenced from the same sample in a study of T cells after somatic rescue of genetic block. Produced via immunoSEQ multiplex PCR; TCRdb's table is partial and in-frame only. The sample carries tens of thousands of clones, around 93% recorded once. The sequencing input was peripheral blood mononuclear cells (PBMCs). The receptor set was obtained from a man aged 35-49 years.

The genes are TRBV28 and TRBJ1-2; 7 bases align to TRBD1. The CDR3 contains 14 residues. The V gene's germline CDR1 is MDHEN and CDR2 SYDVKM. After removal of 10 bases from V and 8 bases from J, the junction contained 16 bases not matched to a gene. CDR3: CATLGETGARGYTF. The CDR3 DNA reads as TGTGCCACCCTAGGGGAAACAGGGGCGCGAGGCTACACCTTC.

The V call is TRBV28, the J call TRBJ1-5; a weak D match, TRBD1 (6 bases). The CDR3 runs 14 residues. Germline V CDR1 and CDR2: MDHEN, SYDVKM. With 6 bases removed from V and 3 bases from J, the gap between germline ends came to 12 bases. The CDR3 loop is CASRKQGPNQPQHF. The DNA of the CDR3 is TGTGCCAGCAGGAAACAGGGACCCAATCAGCCCCAGCATTTT.

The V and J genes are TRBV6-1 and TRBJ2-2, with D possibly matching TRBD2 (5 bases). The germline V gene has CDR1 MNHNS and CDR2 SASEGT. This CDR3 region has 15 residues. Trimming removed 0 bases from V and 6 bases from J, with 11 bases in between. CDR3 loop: CASSEAPAEAGELFF. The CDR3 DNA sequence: TGTGCCAGCAGTGAAGCCCCCGCGGAGGCCGGGGAGCTGTTTTTT.

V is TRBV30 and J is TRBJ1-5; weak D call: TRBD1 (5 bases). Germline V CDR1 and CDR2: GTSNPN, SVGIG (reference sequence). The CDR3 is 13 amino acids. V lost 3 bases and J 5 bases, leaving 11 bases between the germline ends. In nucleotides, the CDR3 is TGTGCCTGGAGAGAAGGGGTTTATCAGCCCCAGCATTTT. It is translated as CAWREGVYQPQHF.

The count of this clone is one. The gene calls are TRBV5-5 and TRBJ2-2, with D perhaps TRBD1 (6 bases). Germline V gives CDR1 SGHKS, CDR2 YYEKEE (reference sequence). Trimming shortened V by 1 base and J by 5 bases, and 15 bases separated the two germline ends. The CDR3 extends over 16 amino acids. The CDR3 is CASSLQSGGLTGELFF. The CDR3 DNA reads TGTGCCAGCAGCTTGCAAAGTGGGGGCTTAACCGGGGAGCTGTTTTTT.

CDR3 loop: CASSLTLAGPNTGELFF. CDR3 sequence (DNA): TGCGCCAGCAGCTTGACCCTAGCGGGACCGAACACCGGGGAGCTGTTTTTT. The gene calls are TRBV5-1 and TRBJ2-2, with TRBD2 matching 9 bases. Germline V lookup: CDR1 SGHRS, CDR2 YFSETQ. The J segment lost 0 bases and the V segment lost 1 base, leaving 4 bases of the junction unmatched. The CDR3 has 17 residues.

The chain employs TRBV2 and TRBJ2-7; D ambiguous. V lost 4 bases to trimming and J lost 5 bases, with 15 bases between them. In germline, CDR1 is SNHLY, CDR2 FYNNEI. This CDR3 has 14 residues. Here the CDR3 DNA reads TGTGCCAGCAGTGGTTTCGGGTCCGGGCACGAGCAGTACTTC. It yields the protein CASSGFGSGHEQYF.

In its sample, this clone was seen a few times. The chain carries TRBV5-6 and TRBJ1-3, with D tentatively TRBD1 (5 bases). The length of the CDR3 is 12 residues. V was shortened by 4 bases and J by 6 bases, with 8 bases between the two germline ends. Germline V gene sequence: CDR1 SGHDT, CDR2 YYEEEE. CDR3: CASSIGTNTIYF. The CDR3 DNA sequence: TGTGCCAGCAGCATAGGGACAAACACCATATATTTT.

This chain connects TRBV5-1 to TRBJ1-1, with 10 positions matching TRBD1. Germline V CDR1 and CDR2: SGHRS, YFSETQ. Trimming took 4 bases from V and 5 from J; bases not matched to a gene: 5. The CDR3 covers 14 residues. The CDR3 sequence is CASSRDRGATEAFF. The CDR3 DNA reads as TGCGCCAGCAGCAGGGACAGGGGTGCGACTGAAGCTTTCTTT.

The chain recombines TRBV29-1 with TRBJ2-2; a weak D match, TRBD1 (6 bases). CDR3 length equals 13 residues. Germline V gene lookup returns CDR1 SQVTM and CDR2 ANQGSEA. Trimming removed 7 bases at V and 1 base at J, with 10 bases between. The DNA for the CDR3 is TGCAGCGGGGGACACAAGAACACCGGGGAGCTGTTTTTT. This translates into CSGGHKNTGELFF.

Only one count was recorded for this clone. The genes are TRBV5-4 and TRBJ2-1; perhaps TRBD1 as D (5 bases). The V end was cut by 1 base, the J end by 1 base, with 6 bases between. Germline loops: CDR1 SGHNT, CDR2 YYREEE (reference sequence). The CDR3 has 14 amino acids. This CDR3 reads CASSLRGSYNEQFF. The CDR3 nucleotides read TGTGCCAGCAGCTTGAGGGGTTCCTACAATGAGCAGTTCTTC.